Listed here are 10 T cell receptor beta chains from one sample, sequenced in a study of somatic mutations in cytotoxic T cells in rheumatoid arthritis. The protocol was immunoSEQ multiplex PCR, while the TCRdb copy is restricted to in-frame clones and leaves out a portion. In the table there are 18,000 or so clones, more than 60% of which are singletons. The source material was CD8+ T cells sorted from blood. These receptors all come from a woman aged 55 to 70 in good health.

This rearrangement joins TRBV6-5 to TRBJ1-1; D uncertain. This CDR3 is built from 11 residues. Germline V gene lookup returns CDR1 MNHEY and CDR2 SVGAGI. The ends were cut back, 6 bases at V and 6 bases at J, with 8 bases in the middle. CDR3 region: CASSSGPEAFF. The CDR3 DNA sequence: TGTGCCAGCAGCAGTGGTCCTGAAGCTTTCTTT.

This clone came up once. V is TRBV6-6 and J is TRBJ1-1, with no clear D. Trimming took 7 bases from V and 5 from J, leaving 11 bases between them. CDR1 and CDR2 from the germline V gene are MNHNY and SVGAGI (reference sequence). The CDR3 runs to 12 residues. The CDR3 coding sequence is TGTGCCAGCATTTTGACCGGGACTGAAGCTTTCTTT. Translated: CASILTGTEAFF.

This chain links TRBV5-6 with TRBJ1-2, with 8 bases fitting TRBD1. The V gene's germline CDR1 is SGHDT and CDR2 YYEEEE. V gave up 0 bases and J gave up 8 bases; unmatched junction bases: 12. CDR3 size: 16 residues. This CDR3 reads CASSLGGPTGAFGYTF. The CDR3 bases are TGTGCCAGCAGCTTGGGGGGTCCGACAGGGGCCTTCGGCTACACCTTC.

The V and J genes are TRBV10-3 and TRBJ2-7; no clear D. Germline loops: CDR1 ENHRY, CDR2 SYGVKD. The CDR3 consists of 12 residues. V dropped 10 bases and J dropped 2 bases, with 12 bases sitting between them. CDR3 sequence: CATRDPAYEQYF. In DNA, the CDR3 is TGTGCCACGCGAGACCCGGCCTACGAGCAGTACTTC.

The rearrangement joins TRBV5-6 to TRBJ1-1, with unresolved D. From germline, CDR1 is SGHDT and CDR2 YYEEEE. Between the trimmed V and J ends, which lost 0 bases and 1 base, there was a span of 10 bases. The CDR3 sequence is 15 residues long. CDR3 sequence reads: CASSLARIQNTEAFF. CDR3 in DNA: TGTGCCAGCAGCTTGGCCCGGATACAGAACACTGAAGCTTTCTTT.

The V call is TRBV27, the J call TRBJ2-3; unclear D gene. V lost 2 bases to trimming and J lost 14 bases, with 11 bases between them. CDR3 length: 11 residues. Germline V lookup: CDR1 MNHEY, CDR2 SMNVEV (reference sequence). As DNA, the CDR3 is TGTGCCAGCAGTTTAGACCAACGCAGGTATTTT. Protein sequence: CASSLDQRRYF.

The rearrangement links TRBV5-5 to TRBJ1-1, with D possibly TRBD1 on 5 matching bases. V was cut by 5 bases and J by 0 bases, with 11 bases left in between. Germline-derived CDR1 and CDR2 are SGHKS and YYEKEE (reference sequence). This CDR3 comprises 14 residues. The CDR3 protein is CASRPDILNTEAFF. In DNA, the CDR3 is TGTGCCAGCAGGCCGGACATCCTGAACACTGAAGCTTTCTTT.

J is TRBJ1-2 and V is TRBV27, with D uncertain. CDR1 is MNHEY and CDR2 is SMNVEV in the germline V gene (reference sequence). The CDR3 sequence is 13 residues long. Trimming left V 5 bases short and J 2 bases short, with 9 bases between. This chain's CDR3 is CASSPLRNYGYTF. CDR3 DNA: TGTGCCAGCAGTCCCCTCCGCAACTATGGCTACACCTTC.

The chain employs TRBV7-9 and TRBJ2-1, with a possible D match to TRBD2 (7 bases). The CDR3 extends over 16 amino acids. CDR1 is SEHNR and CDR2 is FQNEAQ in the germline V gene (reference sequence). V was shortened by 5 bases and J by 6 bases, with 20 bases between the two germline ends. The CDR3 protein is CASSPTGGPRGNEQFF. The CDR3 coding sequence is TGTGCCAGCAGCCCTACGGGAGGCCCCAGGGGCAATGAGCAGTTCTTC.

The rearrangement joins TRBV14 to TRBJ1-1, with 7 nucleotides matching TRBD1. J lost 0 bases, V lost 1 base, and 8 bases had no gene match. Germline values: CDR1 SGHDN, CDR2 FVKESK. CDR3 size: 17 residues. The CDR3 protein is CASSQAAPGTVNTEAFF. In nucleotides, the CDR3 is TGTGCCAGCAGCCAAGCCGCCCCCGGGACAGTGAACACTGAAGCTTTCTTT.